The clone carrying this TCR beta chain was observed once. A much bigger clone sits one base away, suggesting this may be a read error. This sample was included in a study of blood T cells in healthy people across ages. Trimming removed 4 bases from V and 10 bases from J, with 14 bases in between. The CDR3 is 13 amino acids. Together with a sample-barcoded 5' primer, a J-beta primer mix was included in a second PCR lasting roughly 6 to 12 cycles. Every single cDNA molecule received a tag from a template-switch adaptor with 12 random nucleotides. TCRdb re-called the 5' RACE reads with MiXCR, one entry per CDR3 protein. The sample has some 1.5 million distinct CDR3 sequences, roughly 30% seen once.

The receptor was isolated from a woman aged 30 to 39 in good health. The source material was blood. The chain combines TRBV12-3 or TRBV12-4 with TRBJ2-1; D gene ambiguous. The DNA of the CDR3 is TGTGCCAGCAGTTCGACCCCTTCCTACGAGCAGTTCTTC. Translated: CASSSTPSYEQFF.